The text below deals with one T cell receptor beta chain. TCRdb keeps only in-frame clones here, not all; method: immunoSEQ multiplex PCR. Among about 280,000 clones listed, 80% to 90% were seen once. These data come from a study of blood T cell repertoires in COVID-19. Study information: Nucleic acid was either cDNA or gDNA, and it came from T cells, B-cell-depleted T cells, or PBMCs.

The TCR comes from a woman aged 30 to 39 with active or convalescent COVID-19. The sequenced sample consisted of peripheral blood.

The CDR3 DNA sequence: TGCAGCGTCCCGGACAATGAGCAGTTCTTC. It translates to CSVPDNEQFF. The chain employs TRBV29-1 and TRBJ2-1; D unclear. The V gene's germline CDR1 is SQVTM and CDR2 ANQGSEA. Between the trimmed V and J ends, which lost 6 bases and 5 bases, there was a span of 5 bases. This CDR3 has 10 amino acids.